This paragraph reports one TCR beta chain. These data come from a study of blood T cell repertoires in COVID-19. Across the study: PBMCs, B-cell-depleted T cells, or T cells were the source of the cDNA or gDNA that made up the material.

Germline CDR1 is SQVTM and CDR2 is ANQGSEA. Trimming stripped 4 bases from V and 7 bases from J, with 10 bases between. There are 11 residues in the CDR3. In the original analysis: Researchers report that nucleated cell counts were estimated from reference gene primer amplification. The protocol was immunoSEQ multiplex PCR, while the TCRdb copy is restricted to in-frame clones and leaves out a portion. For V, J and clone size, that table is used; D and trimming come from the DNA. The table has some 83,000 clones, approximately 79% seen once; the top ten hold 13% to 15%. The sequenced sample consisted of peripheral blood. This TCR was recovered from an elderly woman with acute or convalescent COVID-19. This rearrangement joins TRBV29-1 to TRBJ1-2, with a weak D call TRBD1 (6 bases). CDR3 in amino acids: CSVVQGRGYTF. The CDR3 nucleotides are TGCAGCGTTGTACAGGGTCGTGGCTACACCTTC.